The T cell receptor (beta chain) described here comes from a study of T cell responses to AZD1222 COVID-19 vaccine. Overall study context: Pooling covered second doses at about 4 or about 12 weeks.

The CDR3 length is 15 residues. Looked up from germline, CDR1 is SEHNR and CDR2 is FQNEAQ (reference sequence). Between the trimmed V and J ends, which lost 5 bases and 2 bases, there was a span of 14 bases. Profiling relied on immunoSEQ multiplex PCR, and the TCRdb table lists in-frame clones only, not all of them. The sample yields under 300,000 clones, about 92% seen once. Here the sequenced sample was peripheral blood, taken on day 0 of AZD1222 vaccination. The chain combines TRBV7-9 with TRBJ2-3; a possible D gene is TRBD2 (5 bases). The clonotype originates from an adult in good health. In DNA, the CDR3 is TGTGCCAGCAGCAAGAGGACTGTAGACACAGATACGCAGTATTTT. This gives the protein CASSKRTVDTDTQYF.